Described below is a single T cell receptor beta chain sequence and its context. This specimen comes from a study of blood T cell repertoires in COVID-19. V was shortened by 1 base and J by 1 base, with 11 bases between the two germline ends. Germline V CDR1 and CDR2: SGHTA, FQGNSA. This CDR3 is 16 amino acids long. Assay: immunoSEQ multiplex PCR; the TCRdb copy retains only in-frame clones and omits some. The table has almost 250,000 clones, more than 70% seen once; the top ten hold approximately 5%. The receptor was isolated from a woman over 75 with COVID-19, enrolled during active disease. The chain recombines TRBV7-2 with TRBJ1-5; maybe TRBD1 (5 bases). The specimen was peripheral blood. The CDR3 DNA sequence: TGTGCCAGCAGCTTAGAGGCAGGGCTCAGCAATCAGCCCCAGCATTTT. It codes for CASSLEAGLSNQPQHF. Full variable domain (outside the CDR3, taken from reference TRBV7-2 and TRBJ1-5): GAGVSQSPSNKVTEKGKDVELRCDPISGHTALYWYRQSLGQGLEFLIYFQGNSAPDKSGLPSDRFSAERTGGSVSTLTIQRTQQEDSAVYLCASSLEAGLSNQPQHFGDGTRLSIL.